This T cell receptor beta chain was captured by sequencing in a study of cytomegalovirus exposure and HLA in healthy donors. Overall study results and limits: With later analysis, a missense DCLRE1C variant became linked to TCR beta V- and J-gene trimming. Later analysis placed DRB1 highest and HLA-C lowest in TCR association rates, which differed by HLA locus. Earlier analysis found most TCR beta V segments productive about 90% or about 30% of the time. According to a later analysis, most TCR beta chains associated with CMV appeared HLA-restricted.

The J segment lost 11 bases and the V segment lost 1 base, leaving 10 bases of the junction unmatched. The CDR3 runs to 14 residues. The germline V gene has CDR1 SGHNT and CDR2 YYREEE (reference sequence). PCR amplification relied on 60 Vbeta primers (plus 13 Jbeta primers). The data were produced by immunoSEQ multiplex PCR, yet TCRdb's version contains in-frame clones alone and is incomplete. The specimen's table records about 99,000 clones. In regard to this clone: Its antigen is as yet unknown.

This clonotype was sampled from a man between 35 and 55 years old in good health and CMV-seronegative. The sequencing input was PBMCs. The gene calls are TRBV5-4 and TRBJ2-5; 8 bases are shared with TRBD2. The CDR3 here is CASSLKAGVGEQYF. CDR3 DNA sequence: TGTGCCAGCAGCTTGAAAGCGGGAGTTGGGGAGCAGTACTTC.